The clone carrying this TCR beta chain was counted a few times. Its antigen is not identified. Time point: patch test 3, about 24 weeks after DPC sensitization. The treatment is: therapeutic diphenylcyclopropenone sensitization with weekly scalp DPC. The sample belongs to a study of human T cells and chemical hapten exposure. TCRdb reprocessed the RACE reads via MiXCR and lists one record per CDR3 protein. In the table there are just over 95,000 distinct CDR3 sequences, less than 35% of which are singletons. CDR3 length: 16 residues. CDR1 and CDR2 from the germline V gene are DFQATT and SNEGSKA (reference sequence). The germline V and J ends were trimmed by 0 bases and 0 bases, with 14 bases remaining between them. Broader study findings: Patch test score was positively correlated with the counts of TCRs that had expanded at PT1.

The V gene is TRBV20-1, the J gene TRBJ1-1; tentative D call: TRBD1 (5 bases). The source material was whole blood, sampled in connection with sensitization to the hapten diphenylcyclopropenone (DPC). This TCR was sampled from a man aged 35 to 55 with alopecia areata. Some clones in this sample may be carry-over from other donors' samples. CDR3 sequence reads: CSARDRGRAMNTEAFF. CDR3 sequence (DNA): TGCAGTGCTAGAGATCGTGGCAGGGCGATGAACACTGAAGCTTTCTTT.